The 24 T cell receptor beta chains below all came from one sample that was sequenced in a study of blood T cell repertoires in COVID-19. TCRdb's table, derived via immunoSEQ multiplex PCR, lists solely in-frame clones and lacks some. The sample lists over 300,000 clones; about 90% were seen once. The sequenced sample consisted of peripheral blood. The receptors here all came from a young man with active or convalescent COVID-19.

The gene calls are TRBV6-5 and TRBJ1-1; 8 bases are shared with TRBD1. J gave up 0 bases and V 5 bases, and 5 bases lay outside the gene matches. The germline gives CDR1 MNHEY, CDR2 SVGAGI. The CDR3 loop spans 15 amino acids. CDR3 sequence reads: CASSPTGGMNTEAFF. DNA of the CDR3: TGTGCCAGCAGTCCTACAGGGGGGATGAACACTGAAGCTTTCTTT.

This chain connects TRBV7-6 to TRBJ2-5; possible D gene TRBD2, 7 bases. Deletions cut 5 bases from V and 4 bases from J, with 23 bases between. Germline loops: CDR1 SGHVS, CDR2 FNYEAQ. The CDR3 runs 17 residues. The CDR3: CASSTQRGGASGETQYF. DNA of the CDR3: TGTGCCAGCAGCACCCAGAGGGGGGGGGCCTCGGGAGAGACCCAGTACTTC.

The gene calls are TRBV28 and TRBJ1-3, with 10 bases matching TRBD1. The length of the CDR3 is 18 residues. J was trimmed by 7 bases and V by 5 bases; bases with no gene match: 17. Germline V gene sequence: CDR1 MDHEN, CDR2 SYDVKM. The CDR3 nucleotides read TGTGCCAGCAGTACCACGGGGACAGGGGAGGGAATGAGGAACACCATATATTTT. This translates into CASSTTGTGEGMRNTIYF.

The J gene is TRBJ1-2, the V gene TRBV27; the D is unclear. The CDR3 runs 13 residues. Germline lookup yields CDR1 MNHEY and CDR2 SMNVEV (reference sequence). V was trimmed by 6 bases and J by 2 bases, leaving 10 bases between them. The chain's CDR3 is CASSPGGNYGYTF. CDR3 coding DNA: TGTGCCAGCAGCCCCGGAGGGAACTATGGCTACACCTTC.

This chain joins TRBV24-1 and TRBJ2-5; TRBD1 might be the D (6 bases). Germline V CDR1 and CDR2: KGHDR, SFDVKD. The CDR3 has 16 amino acids. Trimming shortened V by 5 bases and J by 5 bases, and 20 bases separated the two germline ends. CDR3 sequence (DNA): TGTGCCACCAGTGCCCTGACAGGTTGGGGTGTGGAGACCCAGTACTTC. Translation: CATSALTGWGVETQYF.

This clone was seen once. The chain carries TRBV13 and TRBJ2-2; maybe TRBD1 (6 bases). Germline CDR1 PRHDT, CDR2 FYEKMQ (reference sequence). The CDR3 is 14 amino acids. V lost 3 bases to trimming and J lost 4 bases, with 9 bases between them. The chain's CDR3 is CASSLGRGTGELFF. The CDR3 nucleotides read TGTGCCAGCAGCTTGGGCAGGGGCACCGGGGAGCTGTTTTTT.

V usage is TRBV3-1 (or the pseudogene TRBV3-2) and J usage is TRBJ2-7, with D possibly TRBD2 on 5 matching bases. The germline gives CDR1 LGHDT, CDR2 YNNKEL (reference sequence). The V end lost 3 bases, the J end lost 7 bases, and 7 bases lay between the germline ends. CDR3 length equals 11 residues. CDR3 in DNA: TGTGCCAGCAGCCATGGAGGAGAGCAGTACTTC. The encoded protein is CASSHGGEQYF.

The V and J genes are TRBV7-9 and TRBJ2-5; TRBD1 is a possible D gene (6 bases). The germline V gene has CDR1 SEHNR and CDR2 FQNEAQ (reference sequence). The CDR3 length is 15 residues. Trimming removed 1 base from V and 4 bases from J, with 13 bases in between. The CDR3, as DNA: TGTGCCAGCAGCTTAGAGGCGCTAGGGGGAGAGACCCAGTACTTC. Translated: CASSLEALGGETQYF.

The rearrangement links TRBV4-3 to TRBJ2-7; 14 positions agree with TRBD2. CDR3 length: 15 amino acids. Trimming removed 0 bases from V and 6 bases from J; junction bases left unmatched: 1. Germline V lookup: CDR1 LGHNA, CDR2 YSLEER. Here the CDR3 DNA reads TGCGCCAGCAGCCAAGAGGGACTAGCGGGGGCCGAGCAGTACTTC. This gives the protein CASSQEGLAGAEQYF.

The chain employs TRBV4-3 and TRBJ2-1, with TRBD2 matching over 11 bases. CDR1 and CDR2 from the germline V gene are LGHNA and YSLEER. Losses at the gene ends were 0 bases for V and 5 bases for J; bases not matched to a gene: 6. CDR3 length equals 17 residues. The CDR3 DNA follows: TGCGCCAGCAGCCAAGAAACTAGCGGGAGTTCCCACAATGAGCAGTTCTTC. This codes for CASSQETSGSSHNEQFF.

The chain couples TRBV10-3 to TRBJ2-7; TRBD1 aligns across 9 bases. The CDR3 extends over 19 amino acids. Germline assignment: CDR1 ENHRY and CDR2 SYGVKD. Unmatched junction bases numbered 21, after V lost 6 bases and J lost 3 bases. The CDR3 region has the DNA TGTGCCATCAGCCAGAGTCCCCTCGGGACAGGGAAATTTCTCTACGAGCAGTACTTC. Translating it yields CAISQSPLGTGKFLYEQYF.

The rearrangement joins TRBV20-1 to TRBJ2-3; 9 nucleotides match TRBD1. Germline V gene lookup returns CDR1 DFQATT and CDR2 SNEGSKA (reference sequence). The junction had 4 bases not matched to a gene; V was cut back by 6 bases and J by 9 bases. This CDR3 spans 11 amino acids. The CDR3 protein is CSAMTGGTQYF. The CDR3 DNA follows: TGCAGTGCCATGACAGGGGGAACGCAGTATTTT.

J is TRBJ1-5 and V is TRBV7-2; D not certain. V lost 6 bases and J 5 bases, leaving 11 bases between the germline ends. The CDR3 covers 13 residues. CDR1 is SGHTA and CDR2 is FQGNSA in the germline V gene. For the CDR3, the DNA is TGTGCCAGCAGTCACATGCCTGATCAGCCCCAGCATTTT. Translated, it gives CASSHMPDQPQHF.

V and J are TRBV13 and TRBJ1-1, with TRBD1 identical over 12 bases. With V trimmed by 8 bases and J by 7 bases, 5 bases remained unmatched. The CDR3 consists of 13 residues. The germline gives CDR1 PRHDT, CDR2 FYEKMQ (reference sequence). CDR3 loop: CASGDRGRGEAFF. DNA for the CDR3: TGTGCCAGCGGGGACAGGGGGCGCGGTGAAGCTTTCTTT.

The chain uses TRBV4-1 and TRBJ1-1; 10 bases align to TRBD1. The CDR3 is 15 residues long. Trimming at V came to 2 bases and at J to 4 bases, leaving 4 bases not matched to a gene. CDR1 is MGHRA, CDR2 YSYEKL, per germline. The CDR3 region is CASSQPRDRGTEAFF. The CDR3 DNA follows: TGCGCCAGCAGCCAACCCCGGGACAGGGGCACTGAAGCTTTCTTT.

The V call is TRBV5-1, the J call TRBJ1-2; D remains ambiguous. Germline V gene data show CDR1 as SGHRS and CDR2 as YFSETQ. V shed 0 bases and J shed 6 bases, with 9 bases lying between them. The CDR3 consists of 13 residues. This CDR3 reads CASSLDARDGYTF. DNA of the CDR3: TGCGCCAGCAGCTTGGACGCGCGAGATGGCTACACCTTC.

The V and J genes are TRBV7-9 and TRBJ1-2; unclear D gene. The CDR3 is 15 amino acids. V gave up 2 bases and J gave up 8 bases, with 18 bases separating them. Looked up from germline, CDR1 is SEHNR and CDR2 is FQNEAQ (reference sequence). The CDR3 DNA is TGTGCCAGCAGCTTATTAGGCCAGCCGGTGGAGGGCTACACCTTC. Amino acids: CASSLLGQPVEGYTF. Complete variable domain (other parts from reference TRBV7-9 and TRBJ1-2): DTGVSQNPRHKITKRGQNVTFRCDPISEHNRLYWYRQTLGQGPEFLTYFQNEAQLEKSRLLSDRFSAERPKGSFSTLEIQRTEQGDSAMYLCASSLLGQPVEGYTFGSGTRLTVV.

This clone occurred a few times. The rearrangement links TRBV5-4 to TRBJ1-1; tentatively, D is TRBD1 (5 bases). Germline lookup yields CDR1 SGHNT and CDR2 YYREEE (reference sequence). The germline V and J ends were trimmed by 2 bases and 0 bases, with 14 bases remaining between them. The CDR3 is 16 amino acids. The CDR3 is CASSFPRGGMNTEAFF. The DNA of the CDR3 is TGTGCCAGCAGCTTCCCACGCGGGGGTATGAACACTGAAGCTTTCTTT.

The CDR3 loop reads CASSIQGWNNEQFF. The DNA for the CDR3 is TGTGCCAGTAGTATACAGGGTTGGAACAATGAGCAGTTCTTC. This sequence joins TRBV19 and TRBJ2-1; tentative D call: TRBD1 (5 bases). The germline V gene encodes CDR1 LNHDA and CDR2 SQIVND (reference sequence). The CDR3 is made up of 14 amino acids. With 2 bases removed from V and 5 bases from J, the gap between germline ends came to 10 bases. The entire variable domain, with the rest obtained from reference TRBV19 and TRBJ2-1, is as follows: DGGITQSPKYLFRKEGQNVTLSCEQNLNHDAMYWYRQDPGQGLRLIYYSQIVNDFQKGDIAEGYSVSREKKESFPLTVTSAQKNPTAFYLCASSIQGWNNEQFFGPGTRLTVL.

The chain employs TRBV6-4 and TRBJ1-4; no definite D call. The germline V and J ends were trimmed by 6 bases and 8 bases, with 10 bases remaining between them. CDR1 and CDR2 from the germline V gene are MRHNA and SNTAGT. The CDR3 runs 12 residues. The CDR3 DNA follows: TGTGCCAGCAGAACCGGCGGAGAAAAACTGTTTTTT. Translation: CASRTGGEKLFF.

This clone showed up just once. The V gene is TRBV6-4, the J gene TRBJ1-5; D is possibly TRBD1 (5 bases). This CDR3 spans 16 amino acids. The germline V and J ends were trimmed by 0 bases and 5 bases, with 14 bases remaining between them. Germline CDR1 and CDR2: MRHNA and SNTAGT. CDR3 loop: CASSDSTGTPDQPQHF. The CDR3 DNA reads as TGTGCCAGCAGTGACTCCACCGGGACTCCCGATCAGCCCCAGCATTTT.

The gene calls are TRBV7-3 and TRBJ2-2; 7 bases agree with TRBD1. Germline trimming cut 5 bases from V and 6 bases from J; bases unmatched to any gene: 6. CDR1 SGHTA and CDR2 FQGTGA come from the germline V gene. This CDR3 comprises 14 residues. The CDR3 DNA is TGTGCCAGCAGCCCAAGACAGGGATCCGGGGAGCTGTTTTTT. Protein product: CASSPRQGSGELFF.

The chain joins TRBV4-3 to TRBJ2-1, with 12 bases identical to TRBD1. The germline gives CDR1 LGHNA, CDR2 YSLEER. This CDR3 spans 18 amino acids. V trimming: 4 bases; J trimming: 10 bases; junction bases outside the gene matches: 17. The CDR3 protein is CASSPLPDAGQGAGEQFF. The DNA for the CDR3 is TGCGCCAGCAGCCCATTACCAGATGCGGGACAGGGGGCTGGGGAGCAGTTCTTC.

The rearrangement links TRBV7-2 to TRBJ2-7; no reliable D call. The CDR3 length is 14 residues. V lost 4 bases, J lost 2 bases, and 12 bases lay in between. Germline assignment: CDR1 SGHTA and CDR2 FQGNSA. Here the CDR3 reads CASSSLAGAYEQYF. The CDR3 DNA follows: TGTGCCAGCAGCTCCTTGGCAGGCGCCTACGAGCAGTACTTC. The variable domain in full, with the rest retrieved from reference TRBV7-2 and TRBJ2-7, is GAGVSQSPSNKVTEKGKDVELRCDPISGHTALYWYRQSLGQGLEFLIYFQGNSAPDKSGLPSDRFSAERTGGSVSTLTIQRTQQEDSAVYLCASSSLAGAYEQYFGPGTRLTVT.